The rows below give T cell receptor beta chains drawn from one sample of a study of blood T cell repertoires in COVID-19. The method was immunoSEQ multiplex PCR; TCRdb's version includes in-frame clones alone and lacks a portion of them. Of approximately 670,000 clones detected, 90% appear once; the ten largest clones hold under 0.3%. The sequencing input was peripheral blood. These receptors all come from a woman aged 18 to 35 with acute or convalescent COVID-19. Each CDR3 is given with its conserved first and last residue. Expanded clones get a size class; other rows say once, few or many, or leave the size out.

size,J,V,CDR3
.,TRBJ2-1,TRBV6-2/TRBV6-3,CASSLRTSGGANEQFF
.,TRBJ1-2,TRBV10-1,CASTLRGVNGYTF
.,TRBJ2-6,TRBV28,CASSFIYSLNSSGANVLTF
.,TRBJ2-5,TRBV11-2,CASSSAGTAYLQETQYF
.,TRBJ2-3,TRBV3-1/TRBV3-2,CASSSGATTDTQYF
once,TRBJ2-3,TRBV5-5,CASSQPRQGVGDTQYF
.,TRBJ2-5,TRBV19,CASSIGNRQETQYF
once,TRBJ1-2,TRBV19,CASRRDRGNYGYTF
.,TRBJ2-2,TRBV18,CASSPNGGTNTGELFF
once,TRBJ2-7,TRBV4-1,CASSQARLADYEQYF
once,TRBJ2-7,TRBV5-5,CASSFPGQETYEQYF
.,TRBJ2-7,TRBV2,CASSEKSGRGNEQYF
.,TRBJ2-3,TRBV5-1,CASSLITSGGLTDTQYF
.,TRBJ1-6,TRBV4-1,CASSHPGHPELDNSPLHF
.,TRBJ1-3,TRBV6-2/TRBV6-3,CASSYGTFSGNTIYF
.,TRBJ1-1,TRBV5-8,CASSPGDRIGAFF
once,TRBJ1-6,TRBV6-5,CASSVDRGMDSPLHF
.,TRBJ2-7,TRBV19,CASRFASNPSYEQYF
few,TRBJ1-5,TRBV6-5,CASSSTGAPNQPQHF
.,TRBJ2-7,TRBV13,CASSPRGGSLGQYF
.,TRBJ2-2,TRBV19,CASSFVTGELFF
.,TRBJ1-1,TRBV19,CASSITGVRNTEAFF
.,TRBJ1-4,TRBV4-1,CASSQTGGTLFF
once,TRBJ2-7,TRBV4-1,CASSGGGGATSAEQYF
.,TRBJ1-6,TRBV27,CASSPRDRPDSPLHF
.,TRBJ1-1,TRBV5-1,CASSSGTGDFYTEAFF
.,TRBJ1-1,TRBV27,CASSFFDRTEAFF
.,TRBJ1-2,TRBV27,CATSGGERADYGYTF
.,TRBJ2-1,TRBV3-1/TRBV3-2,CASSQSTSGGWNEQFF
.,TRBJ2-3,TRBV7-7,CASSPEGYTQYF
.,TRBJ1-2,TRBV5-6,CASSLGPRNYGYTF
few,TRBJ1-2,TRBV6-2/TRBV6-3,CASSKRGIFGYTF
.,TRBJ1-1,TRBV4-2,CASSQDMGQGYRAFF
.,TRBJ1-6,TRBV6-5,CASSFTDRVDSPLHF
.,TRBJ1-2,TRBV9,CASSANSGTKGENYGYTF
once,TRBJ2-1,TRBV9,CASSVVGGGGDEQFF
.,TRBJ1-1,TRBV15,CATRNTEAFF
.,TRBJ1-6,TRBV6-2/TRBV6-3,CASSYSKRLAPLHF
.,TRBJ2-7,TRBV5-1,CASSRRGASYEQYF
.,TRBJ1-1,TRBV25-1,CASSESRTVTEAFF
.,TRBJ1-4,TRBV6-5,CASSYSGGSEKLFF
.,TRBJ2-1,TRBV4-1,CASSQGSGIYSEQFF